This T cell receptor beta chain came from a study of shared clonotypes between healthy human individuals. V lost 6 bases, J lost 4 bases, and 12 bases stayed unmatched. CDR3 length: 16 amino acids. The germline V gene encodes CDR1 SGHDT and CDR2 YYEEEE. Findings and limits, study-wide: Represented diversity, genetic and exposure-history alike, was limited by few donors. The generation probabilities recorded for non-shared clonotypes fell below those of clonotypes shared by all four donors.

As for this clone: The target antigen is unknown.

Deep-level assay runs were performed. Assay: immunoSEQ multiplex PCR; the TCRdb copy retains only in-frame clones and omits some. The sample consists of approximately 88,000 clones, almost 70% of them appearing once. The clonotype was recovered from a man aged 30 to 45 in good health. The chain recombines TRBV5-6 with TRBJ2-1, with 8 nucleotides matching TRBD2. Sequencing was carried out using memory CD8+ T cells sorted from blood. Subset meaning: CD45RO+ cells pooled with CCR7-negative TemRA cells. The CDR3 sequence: CASNRRLALGYNEQFF. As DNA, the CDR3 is TGTGCCAGCAACCGGCGACTAGCGCTAGGGTACAATGAGCAGTTCTTC.